Each of the 26 T cell receptor beta chains below was sequenced from the same sample in a study of Ad26.COV2.S vaccination and SARS-CoV-2 variants (dated by TCRdb to the early 2020s). The treatment or condition tag for this specimen amounts to: 19 received Ad26.COV2.S at low or high dose, single or two shots; roughly 5 received placebo; per-sample allocation not given. For vaccine and placebo recipients, the sequenced repertoires came from samples collected on day 63 after the first injection. The library came from the immunoSEQ multiplex PCR assay. In its TCRdb copy, this immuneACCESS table keeps in-frame sequences only and misses some clones. Where compared with another copy, unresolved V genes explain less than half of these, and the others have no known cause. Within this sample are about 240,000 clones, with around 87% of them counted one time only. The ten most abundant clones make up around 10% of the sample.

This specimen consisted of peripheral blood, obtained in a trial of Ad26.COV2.S vaccine versus placebo. The receptors were gathered from a person between 18 and 59 years old who received the Ad26.COV2.S COVID-19 vaccine or a placebo.

This clone came up a few times. This chain links TRBV4-3 with TRBJ1-4, with D possibly being TRBD1 (5 bases). From germline, CDR1 is LGHNA and CDR2 YSLEER. This CDR3 comprises 13 residues. V lost 4 bases to trimming and J lost 8 bases, with 11 bases between them. The CDR3 loop reads CASSRNNREKLFF. In DNA, the CDR3 is TGCGCCAGCAGCCGCAACAACAGGGAAAAACTGTTTTTT.

V is TRBV2 and J is TRBJ1-4; possibly TRBD1 for D (6 bases). CDR3 length: 15 residues. Germline loops: CDR1 SNHLY, CDR2 FYNNEI. V gave up 3 bases and J gave up 7 bases, with 15 bases separating them. CDR3 region: CASSEGQGRGEKLFF. CDR3 bases: TGTGCCAGCAGTGAGGGCCAGGGGAGAGGTGAAAAACTGTTTTTT.

This clone showed up just once. The rearrangement links TRBV5-1 to TRBJ2-3; D is perhaps TRBD1 or TRBD2 (5 bases each). V lost 4 bases and J 1 base, leaving 13 bases between the germline ends. Germline V gives CDR1 SGHRS, CDR2 YFSETQ. The CDR3 contains 15 residues. CDR3 sequence reads: CASSIIGDRTDTQYF. CDR3 DNA: TGCGCCAGCAGCATCATCGGGGACCGCACAGATACGCAGTATTTT.

Only a few counts were recorded for this clone. The gene calls are TRBV3-1 (or the pseudogene TRBV3-2) and TRBJ2-7; D is unclear. Germline V gives CDR1 LGHDT, CDR2 YNNKEL (reference sequence). Trimming shortened V by 0 bases and J by 0 bases, and 6 bases separated the two germline ends. This CDR3 comprises 14 residues. The CDR3 nucleotides are TGTGCCAGCAGCCAAGATACGGGCTCCTACGAGCAGTACTTC. It translates to CASSQDTGSYEQYF.

This rearrangement joins TRBV7-3 to TRBJ1-5; D gene uncertain. V was cut by 1 base and J by 3 bases, with 10 bases left in between. Germline V CDR1 and CDR2: SGHTA, FQGTGA. The CDR3 has 15 amino acids. The CDR3 protein is CASSLIDKNNQPQHF. CDR3 nucleotide sequence: TGTGCCAGCAGCTTAATTGACAAGAACAATCAGCCCCAGCATTTT.

The chain has TRBV3-1 (or the pseudogene TRBV3-2) and TRBJ1-2; unclear D gene. CDR3 length equals 16 residues. V lost 0 bases and J lost 7, with 18 bases in between. CDR1 LGHDT and CDR2 YNNKEL come from the germline V gene (reference sequence). The CDR3 loop reads CASSQDGGGLLGGYTF. The CDR3, as DNA: TGTGCCAGCAGCCAAGATGGTGGCGGTCTCCTCGGTGGCTACACCTTC.

The CDR3 sequence: CASSVASRDRGRKKQYF. DNA of the CDR3: TGTGCCAGCAGCGTAGCTTCCCGGGACAGGGGGCGAAAGAAGCAGTACTTC. This sequence joins TRBV9 and TRBJ2-7, with 12 nucleotides matching TRBD1. The CDR3 length is 17 residues. CDR1 is SGDLS, CDR2 YYNGEE, per germline. After removal of 0 bases from V and 8 bases from J, the junction contained 12 bases not matched to a gene.

This chain connects TRBV11-3 to TRBJ1-1; D might be TRBD1 (5 bases). CDR3 length: 16 residues. V shed 6 bases and J shed 4 bases, with 21 bases lying between them. Germline CDR1 is SGHNT and CDR2 is YENEEA. CDR3 amino acids: CASRSTMGRLITEAFF. DNA for the CDR3: TGTGCCAGCAGGTCCACTATGGGGCGCTTGATCACTGAAGCTTTCTTT.

This clone was detected once. This chain links TRBV6-5 with TRBJ2-7; 10 nucleotides match TRBD2. V shed 6 bases, J shed 3 bases, and the junction held 5 bases outside the gene matches. Looked up from germline, CDR1 is MNHEY and CDR2 is SVGAGI. The CDR3 contains 14 residues. CDR3 region: CASRLAGAVYEQYF. The DNA of the CDR3 is TGTGCCAGCAGGCTAGCGGGAGCGGTCTACGAGCAGTACTTC.

The V gene is TRBV29-1, the J gene TRBJ1-1; 10 bases align to TRBD1. This CDR3 is 14 amino acids long. With V trimmed by 3 bases and J by 1 base, 2 bases remained unmatched. Germline V lookup: CDR1 SQVTM, CDR2 ANQGSEA. CDR3 sequence reads: CSVEGDRGNTEAFF. In nucleotides, the CDR3 is TGCAGCGTTGAGGGGGACAGGGGGAACACTGAAGCTTTCTTT.

The chain uses TRBV7-3 and TRBJ2-4; no clear D gene. The length of the CDR3 is 14 residues. Germline V gene data show CDR1 as SGHTA and CDR2 as FQGTGA. V dropped 1 base and J dropped 8 bases, with 12 bases sitting between them. Written as DNA, the CDR3 is TGTGCCAGCAGCTTAAGGGATGAAAGGGACATTCAGTACTTC. Protein sequence: CASSLRDERDIQYF.

The V and J genes are TRBV13 and TRBJ1-5, with unresolved D. Germline lookup yields CDR1 PRHDT and CDR2 FYEKMQ (reference sequence). The CDR3 contains 18 residues. Trimming left V 6 bases short and J 0 bases short, with 21 bases between. For the CDR3, the DNA is TGTGCCAGCAGGTACCCGGGGTCGTTCGGATATAGCAATCAGCCCCAGCATTTT. It encodes CASRYPGSFGYSNQPQHF.

This chain uses TRBV7-2 with TRBJ2-3; 13 nucleotides match TRBD2. V lost 2 bases and J lost 5; bases outside the gene matches: 10. Germline values: CDR1 SGHTA, CDR2 FQGNSA. This CDR3 contains 18 residues. CDR3 sequence: CASSLLLAGGPGLDTQYF. Here the CDR3 DNA reads TGTGCCAGCAGCTTACTACTAGCGGGGGGGCCAGGGTTAGATACGCAGTATTTT.

This chain connects TRBV5-1 to TRBJ2-6; D unclear. The CDR3 loop spans 15 amino acids. Germline CDR1 reads SGHRS; CDR2 reads YFSETQ. V lost 1 base and J lost 0, with 5 bases in between. CDR3 loop: CASSLITSGANVLTF. Here the CDR3 DNA reads TGCGCCAGCAGCTTGATTACCTCTGGGGCCAACGTCCTGACTTTC.

The chain is built from TRBV5-1 and TRBJ1-2; D unclear. The CDR3 contains 15 residues. Trimming left V 0 bases short and J 0 bases short, with 9 bases between. Germline CDR1 is SGHRS and CDR2 is YFSETQ. In DNA form, the CDR3 reads TGCGCCAGCAGCTTGGAGGTCGGAGCTAACTATGGCTACACCTTC. Translating gives CASSLEVGANYGYTF.

V and J are TRBV27 and TRBJ2-7, with D perhaps TRBD1 (5 bases). This CDR3 region has 16 residues. Germline CDR1 reads MNHEY; CDR2 reads SMNVEV (reference sequence). V was trimmed by 2 bases and J by 2 bases, leaving 16 bases between them. This CDR3 is CASSLGAGPVTYEQYF. The CDR3 nucleotides read TGTGCCAGCAGTTTAGGGGCAGGGCCCGTGACCTACGAGCAGTACTTC.

The genes are TRBV30 and TRBJ2-3; 7 nucleotides agree with TRBD1. The CDR3 consists of 13 residues. The junction had 3 bases not matched to a gene; V was cut back by 5 bases and J by 1 base. Germline V gives CDR1 GTSNPN, CDR2 SVGIG (reference sequence). The CDR3 DNA sequence: TGTGCCTGGCGGACAGGCCGCACAGATACGCAGTATTTT. It translates to CAWRTGRTDTQYF.

The chain joins TRBV7-2 to TRBJ2-7; D tentatively fits TRBD1 or TRBD2 (5 bases each). The ends were cut back, 1 base at V and 4 bases at J, with 11 bases in the middle. The CDR3 covers 14 residues. Germline CDR1 reads SGHTA; CDR2 reads FQGNSA. CDR3 in amino acids: CASSLVGGRYEQYF. DNA for the CDR3: TGTGCCAGCAGCTTAGTTGGGGGAAGGTACGAGCAGTACTTC. The full variable domain, completed using reference TRBV7-2 and TRBJ2-7, is GAGVSQSPSNKVTEKGKDVELRCDPISGHTALYWYRQSLGQGLEFLIYFQGNSAPDKSGLPSDRFSAERTGGSVSTLTIQRTQQEDSAVYLCASSLVGGRYEQYFGPGTRLTVT.

The J gene is TRBJ2-5, the V gene TRBV10-3; unclear D gene. From germline, CDR1 is ENHRY and CDR2 SYGVKD. This CDR3 has 12 amino acids. V shed 2 bases and J shed 2 bases, with 3 bases lying between them. CDR3 region: CAISEEQETQYF. The CDR3 DNA is TGTGCCATCAGTGAGGAGCAAGAGACCCAGTACTTC.

The chain uses TRBV7-2 and TRBJ2-5; 8 bases are a match to TRBD2. This CDR3 is built from 16 residues. J was trimmed by 2 bases and V by 2 bases; bases with no gene match: 7. CDR1 is SGHTA and CDR2 is FQGNSA in the germline V gene. CDR3 loop: CASSLRTSRAQETQYF. Here the CDR3 DNA reads TGTGCCAGCAGCTTAAGGACTAGCAGGGCTCAAGAGACCCAGTACTTC.

The chain joins TRBV5-1 to TRBJ2-7; TRBD1 agrees at 9 bases. The CDR3 length is 15 residues. Germline V gene lookup returns CDR1 SGHRS and CDR2 YFSETQ. The V segment lost 6 bases and the J segment 5 bases; nucleotides outside the gene matches: 12. CDR3 DNA sequence: TGCGCCAGCATGGACTACAGGGGGCGCTTAAACGAGCAGTACTTC. Its translation: CASMDYRGRLNEQYF. The whole variable domain, filled in from reference TRBV5-1 and TRBJ2-7, reads KAGVTQTPRYLIKTRGQQVTLSCSPISGHRSVSWYQQTPGQGLQFLFEYFSETQRNKGNFPGRFSGRQFSNSRSEMNVSTLELGDSALYLCASMDYRGRLNEQYFGPGTRLTVT.

V is TRBV9 and J is TRBJ2-7; perhaps TRBD1 as D (7 bases). The CDR3 loop spans 15 amino acids. CDR1 is SGDLS, CDR2 YYNGEE, per germline. Trimming stripped 0 bases from V and 3 bases from J, with 13 bases between. The CDR3 sequence is CASSVEQGRYYEQYF. The DNA for the CDR3 is TGTGCCAGCAGCGTAGAACAGGGGAGGTACTACGAGCAGTACTTC. The full variable domain, rest sourced from reference TRBV9 and TRBJ2-7, is DSGVTQTPKHLITATGQRVTLRCSPRSGDLSVYWYQQSLDQGLQFLIQYYNGEERAKGNILERFSAQQFPDLHSELNLSSLELGDSALYFCASSVEQGRYYEQYFGPGTRLTVT.

This clone was observed a few times. The sample contains more than one DNA sequence encoding this CDR3. The chain couples TRBV9 to TRBJ2-7, with D maybe TRBD1 (6 bases). Germline V gene sequence: CDR1 SGDLS, CDR2 YYNGEE. The CDR3 length is 14 residues. V lost 3 bases and J lost 2, with 12 bases in between. The CDR3 region has the DNA TGTGCCAGCAGCGCCGCAGGGGTTCCCTACGAGCAGTACTTC. Translating gives CASSAAGVPYEQYF.

The rearrangement links TRBV24-1 to TRBJ2-7; D is perhaps TRBD1 (5 bases). CDR1 and CDR2 from the germline V gene are KGHDR and SFDVKD. CDR3 length equals 17 residues. V lost 2 bases, J lost 0 bases, and 16 bases lay in between. CDR3 in amino acids: CATSDWVLGVSSYEQYF. CDR3 nucleotides: TGTGCCACCAGTGATTGGGTATTAGGGGTCTCCTCCTACGAGCAGTACTTC.

The chain couples TRBV5-4 to TRBJ1-2, with D uncertain. Germline CDR1 SGHNT, CDR2 YYREEE (reference sequence). V lost 4 bases and J lost 7, with 11 bases in between. This CDR3 region has 12 residues. The CDR3 loop reads CASSPETVGYTF. The CDR3 coding sequence is TGTGCCAGCAGCCCAGAGACGGTTGGCTACACCTTC. Based on the CDR3 plus reference TRBV5-4 and TRBJ1-2, the full variable domain is ETGVTQSPTHLIKTRGQQVTLRCSSQSGHNTVSWYQQALGQGPQFIFQYYREEENGRGNFPPRFSGLQFPNYSSELNVNALELDDSALYLCASSPETVGYTFGSGTRLTVV.

The J gene is TRBJ1-6, the V gene TRBV21-1; the table's TRBD1 call for D was not verified on the DNA. TRBV21-1 is a pseudogene. The CDR3 covers 17 residues. The CDR3 DNA reads TGTGCCAGCAGCAAAGCGCATATGACAGGGTATAATTCACCCCTCCACTTT. Translated: CASSKAHMTGYNSPLHF.